The 13 T cell receptor beta chains reported below all come from one sample, sequenced in a study of shared T cell receptors in the human thymus. The method was immunoSEQ multiplex PCR; TCRdb's version includes in-frame clones alone and lacks a portion of them. Counted here are hundreds of thousands of clones, 70% to 90% occurring once; the ten biggest clones make up under 0.012%. These data were likewise used in another study, on human thymus T cells.

Sequencing was performed on thymocytes. These receptors originate from a girl under three years old with a congenital heart defect.

With respect to this clone: One end of the junction varies from germline; a read error may be responsible. The rearrangement links TRBV7-3 to TRBJ1-2; D is perhaps TRBD1 (6 bases). This CDR3 is 13 amino acids long. Germline lookup yields CDR1 SGHTA and CDR2 FQGTGA. CDR3 bases: TGTGCCAGCAGCTTAACGGGCCCTAACGGGACACACTTC. This codes for CASSLTGPNGTHF. Looking up the rest from reference TRBV7-3 and TRBJ1-2 gives the full variable domain: GAGVSQTPSNKVTEKGKYVELRCDPISGHTALYWYRQSLGQGPEFLIYFQGTGAADDSGLPNDRFFAVRPEGSVSTLKIQRTERGDSAVYLCASSLTGPNGTHFGSGTRLTVV.

The gene calls are TRBV5-1 and TRBJ2-5; tentatively, D is TRBD1 (5 bases). Per the germline V gene, CDR1 is SGHRS and CDR2 is YFSETQ. The V gene lost 6 bases and the J gene lost 4 bases, with 16 bases spanning the gap. This CDR3 comprises 14 residues. The CDR3 protein is CASTGPRQGETQYF. The CDR3 nucleotides read TGCGCCAGCACCGGACCCCGTCAGGGAGAGACCCAGTACTTC.

V and J are TRBV4-2 and TRBJ2-3; weak D call: TRBD2 (6 bases). This CDR3 has 21 amino acids. Germline values: CDR1 LGHNA, CDR2 YNFKEQ. Trimming stripped 3 bases from V and 3 bases from J, with 31 bases between. CDR3 DNA: TGTGCCAGCAGCCAGGGAGTTCCGGGACGGAAACCCGACGGGGGTACAGATACGCAGTATTTT. Translation gives CASSQGVPGRKPDGGTDTQYF.

The chain employs TRBV14 and TRBJ1-6, with no clear D. Trimming cost V 1 base and J 0 bases, with 7 bases left between them. CDR3 length: 16 residues. Germline CDR1 reads SGHDN; CDR2 reads FVKESK. The CDR3 is CASSQVMSSYNSPLHF. The CDR3 DNA follows: TGTGCCAGCAGCCAAGTAATGAGCTCCTATAATTCACCCCTCCACTTT.

In nucleotides, the CDR3 is TGTGCCAGCAGTTTATCCGGACAGGGGGCCCCCTCCTACAATGAGCAGTTCTTC. Amino acids: CASSLSGQGAPSYNEQFF. The chain is built from TRBV27 and TRBJ2-1, with 11 nucleotides matching TRBD1. Germline V gene data show CDR1 as MNHEY and CDR2 as SMNVEV (reference sequence). This CDR3 is 18 amino acids long. J gave up 0 bases and V 0 bases, and 4 bases lay outside the gene matches.

J is TRBJ1-4 and V is TRBV4-1; TRBD1 aligns across 9 bases. V trimming: 4 bases; J trimming: 6 bases; junction bases outside the gene matches: 6. The CDR3 is 15 amino acids. Germline-derived CDR1 and CDR2 are MGHRA and YSYEKL. DNA for the CDR3: TGCGCCAGCAGCCGTCGACAGGGGGGTCATGAAAAACTGTTTTTT. This gives the protein CASSRRQGGHEKLFF.

The rearrangement links TRBV5-1 to TRBJ2-2, with 9 positions matching TRBD1. Losses at the gene ends were 5 bases for V and 5 bases for J; bases not matched to a gene: 19. This CDR3 has 19 amino acids. The V gene's germline CDR1 is SGHRS and CDR2 YFSETQ. CDR3 in DNA: TGCGCCAGCAGACAAGTGGGGGCGGGACAGGGAAAGGAGACCGGGGAGCTGTTTTTT. It is translated as CASRQVGAGQGKETGELFF.

The chain is built from TRBV28 and TRBJ1-2; 8 bases agree with TRBD1. Germline V gives CDR1 MDHEN, CDR2 SYDVKM. The CDR3 is 18 amino acids. Unmatched junction bases numbered 18, after V lost 5 bases and J lost 4 bases. The CDR3 sequence is CASSPRSKTGAGGYGYTF. DNA for the CDR3: TGTGCCAGCAGTCCGAGAAGTAAGACAGGGGCCGGTGGCTATGGCTACACCTTC.

The J gene is TRBJ2-1, the V gene TRBV15, with a possible D match to TRBD1 (5 bases). This CDR3 contains 20 residues. V lost 3 bases to trimming and J lost 0 bases, with 24 bases between them. The germline V gene encodes CDR1 LNHNV and CDR2 YYDKDF (reference sequence). The CDR3 DNA is TGTGCCACCAGCAGTACTTCAGTTCACAGGACCAGATACTCCTACAATGAGCAGTTCTTC. Protein: CATSSTSVHRTRYSYNEQFF.

The V gene is TRBV4-1, the J gene TRBJ1-4; D might be TRBD1 (5 bases). Germline V gene sequence: CDR1 MGHRA, CDR2 YSYEKL. The length of the CDR3 is 19 residues. V lost 4 bases to trimming and J lost 0 bases, with 21 bases between them. Here the CDR3 reads CASSPRAGFDFATNEKLFF. The CDR3 DNA follows: TGCGCCAGCAGCCCCCGTGCAGGGTTTGATTTTGCAACTAATGAAAAACTGTTTTTT.

The J gene is TRBJ1-2, the V gene TRBV2, with a possible D match to TRBD1 (5 bases). V was trimmed by 10 bases and J by 5 bases, leaving 23 bases between them. This CDR3 has 15 amino acids. Germline CDR1 SNHLY, CDR2 FYNNEI. The CDR3 spells CAIGEGPTYQYGYTF. The CDR3 DNA reads as TGTGCCATAGGGGAGGGTCCAACCTATCAATATGGCTACACCTTC. Full variable domain (remainder filled in from reference TRBV2 and TRBJ1-2): EPEVTQTPSHQVTQMGQEVILRCVPISNHLYFYWYRQILGQKVEFLVSFYNNEISEKSEIFDDQFSVERPDGSNFTLKIRSTKLEDSAMYFCAIGEGPTYQYGYTFGSGTRLTVV.

Comment on this clone: The sample contains more than one DNA sequence encoding this CDR3. The rearrangement links TRBV4-1 to TRBJ1-2; 10 bases are a match to TRBD1. The V segment lost 8 bases and the J segment 4 bases; nucleotides outside the gene matches: 25. The CDR3 has 20 amino acids. The germline V gene has CDR1 MGHRA and CDR2 YSYEKL. CDR3 nucleotide sequence: TGCGCCAGCCCCACAACGGCTAGTAAGGGACAGGGGATGTCTACCTATGGCTACACCTTC. Translated, it gives CASPTTASKGQGMSTYGYTF.

The V call is TRBV15, the J call TRBJ1-2; D is perhaps TRBD1 (6 bases). The CDR3 covers 14 residues. CDR1 LNHNV and CDR2 YYDKDF come from the germline V gene (reference sequence). V was trimmed by 6 bases and J by 3 bases, leaving 14 bases between them. The DNA of the CDR3 is TGTGCCACCAGAAAAGGACAGTTACACTATGGCTACACCTTC. Protein: CATRKGQLHYGYTF. The complete variable domain, with remaining parts taken from reference TRBV15 and TRBJ1-2, reads DAMVIQNPRYQVTQFGKPVTLSCSQTLNHNVMYWYQQKSSQAPKLLFHYYDKDFNNEADTPDNFQSRRPNTSFCFLDIRSPGLGDTAMYLCATRKGQLHYGYTFGSGTRLTVV.